One and the same sample provided the 14 T cell receptor beta chains below, sequenced in a study of T cells in Graves' hyperthyroidism and ophthalmopathy. Amplification yielded TCR beta CDR3 regions, with RNA transcripts as the source. TCR CDR3 underwent first-round RT-PCR with the HTBI primer set. TCRdb called the multiplex PCR reads again in MiXCR, with one record for every CDR3 protein. The sample consists of hundreds of thousands of distinct CDR3 sequences, less than 45% of them appearing once. Specimen: peripheral blood or thyroid tissue (not recorded which). The origin of the receptors is an adult man with Graves' disease, either hyperthyroidism or ophthalmopathy (not recorded which).

This chain connects TRBV7-9 to TRBJ1-6; TRBD1 aligns across 7 bases. Germline CDR1 and CDR2: SEHNR and FQNEAQ (reference sequence). The CDR3 length is 14 residues. Germline trimming cut 6 bases from V and 7 bases from J; bases unmatched to any gene: 6. CDR3 sequence reads: CASRDREWNSPLHF. DNA for the CDR3: TGTGCCAGCAGAGACAGGGAATGGAATTCACCCCTCCACTTT.

Here the CDR3 DNA reads TGCAGCGTACGGCCGGGACAGGGTGAAAAACTGTTTTTT. Protein: CSVRPGQGEKLFF. The chain couples TRBV29-1 to TRBJ1-4; TRBD1 agrees at 9 bases. The CDR3 covers 13 residues. Trimming removed 6 bases from V and 7 bases from J; junction bases left unmatched: 6. Germline V CDR1 and CDR2: SQVTM, ANQGSEA.

This clonotype was observed many times. The CDR3 protein is CSVEWDRREQYF. Here the CDR3 DNA reads TGCAGCGTTGAGTGGGACAGGCGCGAGCAGTACTTC. The V gene is TRBV29-1, the J gene TRBJ2-7, with 8 bases identical to TRBD1. The ends lost 3 bases at V and 6 bases at J; junction bases unmatched: 4. From germline, CDR1 is SQVTM and CDR2 ANQGSEA. The CDR3 has 12 amino acids.

As DNA, the CDR3 is TGTGCCATCAGTCCAGGAGGGACAGGGTATGGCTACACCTTC. Translation: CAISPGGTGYGYTF. The chain links TRBV10-3 to TRBJ1-2; 9 nucleotides line up with TRBD1. The CDR3 runs to 14 residues. The V segment lost 5 bases and the J segment 5 bases; nucleotides outside the gene matches: 6. In germline, CDR1 is ENHRY, CDR2 SYGVKD.

This clonotype was counted ten times or more. The rearrangement links TRBV29-1 to TRBJ2-7; D may match TRBD1 or TRBD2 (5 bases each). V lost 5 bases and J lost 3, with 8 bases in between. CDR3 length equals 11 residues. The germline V gene encodes CDR1 SQVTM and CDR2 ANQGSEA. In DNA, the CDR3 is TGCAGCGTTCGGGACCGCTACGAGCAGTACTTC. It specifies CSVRDRYEQYF.

In this sample, this clonotype turned up a few times. This chain joins TRBV19 and TRBJ1-2, with no clear D. Trimming removed 3 bases from V and 0 bases from J, with 14 bases in between. The CDR3 is 16 amino acids. Germline V gene lookup returns CDR1 LNHDA and CDR2 SQIVND (reference sequence). CDR3 coding DNA: TGTGCCAGTAGTATCCTCCTCGGCCGGACTAACTATGGCTACACCTTC. It yields the protein CASSILLGRTNYGYTF.

This chain links TRBV20-1 with TRBJ2-7; possible D gene TRBD2, 6 bases. Germline V gene data show CDR1 as DFQATT and CDR2 as SNEGSKA (reference sequence). This CDR3 spans 14 amino acids. Trimming took off 1 base at V and 2 bases at J, with 12 bases between the two ends. The CDR3 spells CSARVPGGTYEQYF. CDR3 DNA sequence: TGCAGTGCTAGAGTGCCCGGCGGGACCTACGAGCAGTACTTC.

The rearrangement uses TRBV7-3 and TRBJ2-7; TRBD1 might be the D (6 bases). The CDR3 extends over 10 amino acids. Germline CDR1 and CDR2: SGHTA and FQGTGA. The CDR3 DNA reads TGTGCCAGCAGCTTAGCGCACGGGACAGTC. Amino acid sequence: CASSLAHGTV.

Notes on this clonotype: This sequence may be a read error, since a much larger clone differs from it by one base. The rearrangement joins TRBV7-6 to TRBJ2-7, with D perhaps TRBD1 (6 bases). Trimming left V 0 bases short and J 7 bases short, with 7 bases between. CDR1 and CDR2 (germline): SGHVS, FNYEAQ. The CDR3 spans 12 residues. The CDR3 DNA reads as TGTGCCAGCAGCTTAGCCCAGGGGGAGCAGTACTTC. It yields the protein CASSLAQGEQYF.

Details on this clonotype: An end of the junction differs from the germline gene, which may be a read error. V usage is TRBV7-2 and J usage is TRBJ1-2, with 9 positions matching TRBD1. The CDR3 consists of 14 residues. Germline-derived CDR1 and CDR2 are SGHTA and FQGNSA. The CDR3, as DNA: TGTGCCAGCAGCGGACGGACAGGGGATAACGGCTACATCTTC. Residues: CASSGRTGDNGYIF. Variable domain in full (rest from reference TRBV7-2 and TRBJ1-2): GAGVSQSPSNKVTEKGKDVELRCDPISGHTALYWYRQSLGQGLEFLIYFQGNSAPDKSGLPSDRFSAERTGGSVSTLTIQRTQQEDSAVYLCASSGRTGDNGYIFGSGTRLTVV.

This clonotype was counted many times. The CDR3 DNA follows: TGTGCCAGCAGCTTTACCGGGACAGGGGGAGAGGAGCAGTACTTC. As protein: CASSFTGTGGEEQYF. The chain couples TRBV7-9 to TRBJ2-7, with 11 bases fitting TRBD1. Per germline, CDR1 SEHNR and CDR2 FQNEAQ (reference sequence). The CDR3 runs 15 residues. V lost 3 bases, J lost 7 bases, and 8 bases stayed unmatched.

The chain recombines TRBV7-2 with TRBJ2-7, with 8 nucleotides matching TRBD1. The germline V gene encodes CDR1 SGHTA and CDR2 FQGNSA. V trimming: 5 bases; J trimming: 2 bases; junction bases outside the gene matches: 5. The CDR3 spans 14 residues. The CDR3 coding sequence is TGTGCCAGCAGCGTACAGGGGGTCGCCTACGAGCAGTACTTC. Encoded protein: CASSVQGVAYEQYF.

The V gene is TRBV5-1, the J gene TRBJ2-7; 10 positions agree with TRBD2. This CDR3 region has 14 residues. The ends lost 3 bases at V and 6 bases at J; junction bases unmatched: 6. Germline V CDR1 and CDR2: SGHRS, YFSETQ. CDR3 residues: CASSSGLARVEQYF. The DNA of the CDR3 is TGCGCCAGCAGCTCGGGACTAGCGCGGGTCGAGCAGTACTTC.

This clonotype was detected only a few times. Compared with germline, one end of the junction differs, possibly owing to a read error. The CDR3 protein is CASSLTPGPLNTEAFF. The DNA of the CDR3 is TGCGCCAGCAGCTTGACTCCAGGACCCTTGAACACTGAAGCTTTCTTT. The chain carries TRBV7-2 and TRBJ1-1, with no clear D. Germline CDR1 SGHTA, CDR2 FQGNSA. The CDR3 extends over 16 amino acids. Full variable domain (remainder filled in from reference TRBV7-2 and TRBJ1-1): GAGVSQSPSNKVTEKGKDVELRCDPISGHTALYWYRQSLGQGLEFLIYFQGNSAPDKSGLPSDRFSAERTGGSVSTLTIQRTQQEDSAVYLCASSLTPGPLNTEAFFGQGTRLTVV.